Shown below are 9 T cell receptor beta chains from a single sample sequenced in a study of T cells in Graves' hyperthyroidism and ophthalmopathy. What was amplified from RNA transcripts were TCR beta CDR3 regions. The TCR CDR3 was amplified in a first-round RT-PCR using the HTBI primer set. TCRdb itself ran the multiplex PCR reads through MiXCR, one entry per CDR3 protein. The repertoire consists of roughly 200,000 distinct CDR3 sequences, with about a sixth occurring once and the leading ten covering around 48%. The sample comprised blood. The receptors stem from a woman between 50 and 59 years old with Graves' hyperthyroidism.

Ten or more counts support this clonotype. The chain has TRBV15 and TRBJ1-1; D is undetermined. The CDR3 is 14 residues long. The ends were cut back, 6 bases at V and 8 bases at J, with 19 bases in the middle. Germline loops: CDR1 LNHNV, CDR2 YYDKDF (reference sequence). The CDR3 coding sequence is TGTGCCACCAGGCCTAAGACGACCACTCTCGAAGCTTTCTTT. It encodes CATRPKTTTLEAFF. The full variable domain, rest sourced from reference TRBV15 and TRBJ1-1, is DAMVIQNPRYQVTQFGKPVTLSCSQTLNHNVMYWYQQKSSQAPKLLFHYYDKDFNNEADTPDNFQSRRPNTSFCFLDIRSPGLGDTAMYLCATRPKTTTLEAFFGQGTRLTVV.

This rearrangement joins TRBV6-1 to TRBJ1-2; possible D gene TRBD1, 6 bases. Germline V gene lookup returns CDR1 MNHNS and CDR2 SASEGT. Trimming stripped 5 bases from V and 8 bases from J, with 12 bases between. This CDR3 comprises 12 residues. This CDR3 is CASSKQGLGYTF. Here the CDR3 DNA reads TGTGCCAGCAGTAAACAGGGTCTGGGCTACACCTTC.

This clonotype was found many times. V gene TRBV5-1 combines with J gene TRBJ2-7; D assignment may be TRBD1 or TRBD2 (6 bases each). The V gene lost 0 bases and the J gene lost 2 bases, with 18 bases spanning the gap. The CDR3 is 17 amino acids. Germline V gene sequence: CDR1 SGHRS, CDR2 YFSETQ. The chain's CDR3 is CASSLGIQGQRAYEQYF. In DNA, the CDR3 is TGCGCCAGCAGCTTGGGCATACAGGGCCAGCGGGCCTACGAGCAGTACTTC.

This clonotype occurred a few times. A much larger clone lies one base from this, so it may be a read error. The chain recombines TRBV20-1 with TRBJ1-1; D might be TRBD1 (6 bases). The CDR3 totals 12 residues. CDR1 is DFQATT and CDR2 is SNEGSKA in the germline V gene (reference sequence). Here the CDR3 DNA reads TGCGGTGCTAGAAACAGGGACACTGAAGCTTTCTTT. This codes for CGARNRDTEAFF.

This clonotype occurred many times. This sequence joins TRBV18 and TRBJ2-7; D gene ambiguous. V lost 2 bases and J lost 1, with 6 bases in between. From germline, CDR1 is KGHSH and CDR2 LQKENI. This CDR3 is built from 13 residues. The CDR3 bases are TGTGCCAGCTCACCAACCGTTTCCTACGAGCAGTACTTC. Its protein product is CASSPTVSYEQYF.

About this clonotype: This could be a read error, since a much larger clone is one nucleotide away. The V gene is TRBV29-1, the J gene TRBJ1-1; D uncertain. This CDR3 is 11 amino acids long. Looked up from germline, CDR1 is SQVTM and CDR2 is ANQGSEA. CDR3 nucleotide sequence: TGCAGCGCCTCTTGGAACACTGAAACTTTCTTT. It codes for CSASWNTETFF.

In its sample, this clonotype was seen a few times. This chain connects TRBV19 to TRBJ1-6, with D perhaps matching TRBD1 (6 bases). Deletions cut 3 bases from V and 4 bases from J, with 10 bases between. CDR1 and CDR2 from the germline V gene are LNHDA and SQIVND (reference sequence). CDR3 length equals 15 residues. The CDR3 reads CASSIQGQYNSPLHF. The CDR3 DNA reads TGTGCCAGTAGTATCCAAGGACAGTATAATTCACCCCTCCACTTT.

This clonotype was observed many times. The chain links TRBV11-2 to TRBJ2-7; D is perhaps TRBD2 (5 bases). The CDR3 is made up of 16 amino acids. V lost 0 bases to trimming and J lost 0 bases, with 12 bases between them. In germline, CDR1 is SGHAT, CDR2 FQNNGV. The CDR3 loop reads CASSLDMTTSSYEQYF. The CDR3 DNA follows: TGTGCCAGCAGCTTAGATATGACCACTAGCTCCTACGAGCAGTACTTC.

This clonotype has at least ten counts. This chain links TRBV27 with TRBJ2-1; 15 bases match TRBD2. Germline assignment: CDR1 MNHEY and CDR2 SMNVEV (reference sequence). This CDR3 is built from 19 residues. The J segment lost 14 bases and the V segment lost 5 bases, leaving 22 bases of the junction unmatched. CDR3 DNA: TGTGCCAGCAGTCAGTACCGGACTAGCGGGAGGGCCTCGTCCTCGATCGAGTTCTTC. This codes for CASSQYRTSGRASSSIEFF.